These 17 T cell receptor beta chains were sequenced from one sample in a study of beta chain features in type 1 diabetes. The whole isolated RNA underwent reverse transcription, so sequencing captured expressed TCRB transcripts. Only in-frame clones appear in the TCRdb table, and some are missing; sequencing was by immunoSEQ multiplex PCR. The table shows 300,000 to 400,000 clones, with less than 9.5% occurring only once. Input material: central memory CD4+ T cells from blood. The receptors come from a woman under 30 in good health.

The rearrangement links TRBV11-2 to TRBJ2-3, with TRBD2 identical over 10 bases. Germline values: CDR1 SGHAT, CDR2 FQNNGV. The junction had 5 bases not matched to a gene; V was cut back by 3 bases and J by 5 bases. The CDR3 covers 15 residues. DNA of the CDR3: TGTGCCAGCAGCTTGATGGCTAGCGGGAGAGATACGCAGTATTTT. Its protein product is CASSLMASGRDTQYF.

The chain uses TRBV9 and TRBJ2-1; TRBD2 agrees at 11 bases. V shed 4 bases and J 6 bases; nucleotides not matched to a gene: 6. This CDR3 contains 15 residues. CDR1 is SGDLS and CDR2 is YYNGEE in the germline V gene. This CDR3 is CASSPRGTSGNEQFF. The DNA of the CDR3 is TGTGCCAGCAGCCCGAGGGGGACTAGCGGCAATGAGCAGTTCTTC.

The chain combines TRBV25-1 with TRBJ2-7, with TRBD1 as a possible D gene (6 bases). The CDR3 has 13 residues. The V end lost 6 bases, the J end lost 3 bases, and 12 bases lay between the germline ends. CDR1 is MGHDK and CDR2 is SYGVNS in the germline V gene. The DNA of the CDR3 is TGTGCCAGCAGAGCAACAGGGCACTACGAGCAGTACTTC. It yields the protein CASRATGHYEQYF.

This clone has more than one count but fewer than ten. Other nucleotide sequences from this sample produce the same CDR3. The chain employs TRBV5-1 and TRBJ2-1; D gene uncertain. Germline V gene lookup returns CDR1 SGHRS and CDR2 YFSETQ. This CDR3 contains 13 residues. V was cut by 0 bases and J by 0 bases, with 1 base left in between. CDR3 DNA sequence: TGCGCCAGCAGCTTGGCCTCCTACAATGAGCAGTTCTTC. Translation: CASSLASYNEQFF.

The chain uses TRBV5-6 and TRBJ2-7; the D is unclear. V lost 3 bases and J 5 bases, leaving 6 bases between the germline ends. The germline V gene encodes CDR1 SGHDT and CDR2 YYEEEE. The CDR3 length is 11 residues. The CDR3 sequence: CASSSSDEQYF. The CDR3 bases are TGTGCCAGCAGCTCTAGTGACGAGCAGTACTTC.

This chain's CDR3 is CASSHRGRNEKLFF. As DNA, the CDR3 is TGTGCCAGCAGTCACAGGGGGAGGAATGAAAAACTGTTTTTT. This sequence joins TRBV6-6 and TRBJ1-4; 8 bases line up with TRBD1. After removal of 5 bases from V and 5 bases from J, the junction contained 4 bases not matched to a gene. Germline values: CDR1 MNHNY, CDR2 SVGAGI (reference sequence). The CDR3 runs 14 residues.

The rearrangement joins TRBV7-9 to TRBJ2-2, with 7 positions matching TRBD2. The V segment lost 2 bases and the J segment 2 bases; nucleotides outside the gene matches: 8. The CDR3 length is 17 residues. Germline lookup yields CDR1 SEHNR and CDR2 FQNEAQ (reference sequence). DNA for the CDR3: TGTGCCAGCAGCTTAATCCCCCGGGGGGAAAACACCGGGGAGCTGTTTTTT. This sequence encodes CASSLIPRGENTGELFF.

The V and J genes are TRBV28 and TRBJ2-3; D is perhaps TRBD2 (7 bases). Trimming removed 1 base from V and 5 bases from J, with 13 bases in between. The CDR3 spans 15 residues. Germline V lookup: CDR1 MDHEN, CDR2 SYDVKM. The chain's CDR3 is CASSLYGGGGDTQYF. The DNA of the CDR3 is TGTGCCAGCAGTTTATACGGGGGAGGGGGAGATACGCAGTATTTT.

The rearrangement links TRBV5-1 to TRBJ2-7; possible D gene TRBD1, 5 bases. Germline CDR1 SGHRS, CDR2 YFSETQ. The CDR3 contains 14 residues. Trimming removed 4 bases at V and 2 bases at J, with 13 bases between. CDR3 in amino acids: CASSTLGPPYEQYF. CDR3 in DNA: TGCGCCAGCAGCACTCTGGGGCCTCCCTACGAGCAGTACTTC.

This clone was seen many times. The chain recombines TRBV11-2 with TRBJ2-4; 7 bases are a match to TRBD2. The CDR3 consists of 13 residues. J lost 8 bases, V lost 6 bases, and 7 bases had no gene match. Germline lookup yields CDR1 SGHAT and CDR2 FQNNGV. The CDR3 DNA reads as TGTGCCAGCAGACCGACTAGCTTCGACATTCAGTACTTC. Protein product: CASRPTSFDIQYF.

This clone was seen only a few times. The rearrangement links TRBV4-3 to TRBJ1-1, with 7 bases matching TRBD1. Trimming took 5 bases from V and 4 from J; bases not matched to a gene: 4. This CDR3 has 13 residues. CDR1 is LGHNA, CDR2 YSLEER, per germline. The CDR3 protein is CASSYYRGTEAFF. The CDR3 coding sequence is TGCGCCAGCAGCTATTACAGGGGCACTGAAGCTTTCTTT.

This clone was picked up a small number of times. The chain couples TRBV27 to TRBJ2-7; a weak D match, TRBD2 (6 bases). The germline V gene has CDR1 MNHEY and CDR2 SMNVEV (reference sequence). V shed 0 bases and J shed 5 bases, with 11 bases lying between them. This CDR3 is 14 amino acids long. CDR3: CASSLSWGENEQYF. The CDR3 nucleotides are TGTGCCAGCAGTTTATCTTGGGGGGAAAACGAGCAGTACTTC.

The table lists this clone with a few counts. This CDR3 reads CASSKGLAGNEQFF. CDR3 nucleotides: TGTGCCAGCAGTAAGGGACTAGCGGGGAATGAGCAGTTCTTC. V and J are TRBV6-5 and TRBJ2-1, with 13 nucleotides matching TRBD2. This CDR3 has 14 amino acids. Germline CDR1 MNHEY, CDR2 SVGAGI. V dropped 5 bases and J dropped 7; count of bases not matched to a gene: 2.

This clone was counted a few times. The chain couples TRBV5-4 to TRBJ2-1; 8 bases match TRBD2. CDR3 length: 13 residues. The germline V gene has CDR1 SGHNT and CDR2 YYREEE (reference sequence). DNA for the CDR3: TGTGTCTGTAGGAGCGGGAGTGAGGATGAGCAGTTCTTC. This gives the protein CVCRSGSEDEQFF. The complete variable domain, with remaining parts taken from reference TRBV5-4 and TRBJ2-1, reads ETGVTQSPTHLIKTRGQQVTLRCSSQSGHNTVSWYQQALGQGPQFIFQYYREEENGRGNFPPRFSGLQFPNYSSELNVNALELDDSALYLCVCRSGSEDEQFFGPGTRLTVL.

V is TRBV4-3 and J is TRBJ2-2, with D hard to call. CDR3 length: 14 residues. V lost 2 bases to trimming and J lost 5 bases, with 9 bases between them. The germline gives CDR1 LGHNA, CDR2 YSLEER. The CDR3 protein is CASSQQTQTGELFF. The DNA of the CDR3 is TGCGCCAGCAGCCAACAGACTCAAACCGGGGAGCTGTTTTTT.

The chain is built from TRBV6-5 and TRBJ2-6; D is uncertain. CDR1 is MNHEY and CDR2 is SVGAGI in the germline V gene. CDR3 size: 16 residues. V lost 0 bases and J lost 2, with 8 bases in between. CDR3 nucleotides: TGTGCCAGCAGTTACTCGAGGAGTACTGGGGCCAACGTCCTGACTTTC. It yields the protein CASSYSRSTGANVLTF.

This clone was picked up a small number of times. The chain recombines TRBV9 with TRBJ2-7; weak D call: TRBD1 (5 bases). V was trimmed by 0 bases and J by 2 bases, leaving 12 bases between them. There are 15 residues in the CDR3. The V gene's germline CDR1 is SGDLS and CDR2 YYNGEE. The CDR3 DNA reads as TGTGCCAGCAGCGTAGATCCCCAGGGCCCCTACGAGCAGTACTTC. Translating it yields CASSVDPQGPYEQYF.